The 9 T cell receptor beta chains below all came from one sample that was sequenced in a study of response to subunit inactivated influenza vaccine. Each CDR3 protein gets one entry after TCRdb re-called the RT-PCR reads with MiXCR. The repertoire consists of about 180,000 distinct CDR3 sequences, with approximately 9.2% occurring once and the leading ten covering approximately 10%. The material was non-naive T cells sorted from PBMCs, obtained on the day of vaccination. The receptors here all came from a man in his fifties or sixties who received an inactivated influenza vaccine.

This clonotype was counted a few times. The chain joins TRBV4-3 to TRBJ2-1; 9 nucleotides agree with TRBD2. V shed 5 bases, J shed 7 bases, and the junction held 12 bases outside the gene matches. The CDR3 is 16 amino acids. Germline CDR1 and CDR2: LGHNA and YSLEER. The CDR3 DNA reads TGCGCCAGCAGCGTGTGGGCGGGGGGGCCGAGGAATGAGCAGTTCTTC. Encoded protein: CASSVWAGGPRNEQFF.

The chain combines TRBV7-9 with TRBJ1-1; D call uncertain. The ends were cut back, 3 bases at V and 0 bases at J, with 11 bases in the middle. The CDR3 runs to 15 residues. CDR1 and CDR2 (germline): SEHNR, FQNEAQ (reference sequence). The CDR3 loop reads CASSFGVGLNTEAFF. CDR3 nucleotide sequence: TGTGCCAGCAGCTTTGGGGTCGGCTTGAACACTGAAGCTTTCTTT.

The sample holds a few counts of this clonotype. The V gene is TRBV11-2, the J gene TRBJ1-5; 11 bases map to TRBD1. The CDR3 has 18 residues. The junction had 16 bases not matched to a gene; V was cut back by 5 bases and J by 7 bases. CDR1 and CDR2 (germline): SGHAT, FQNNGV. The CDR3 protein is CASSTLTSGTGGRQPQHF. CDR3 nucleotide sequence: TGTGCCAGCAGCACCTTAACCTCCGGGACAGGGGGGAGACAGCCCCAGCATTTT.

Worth noting for this clonotype: A much bigger clone sits one base away, suggesting this may be a read error. In this CDR3 the conserved last residue, phenylalanine or tryptophan, is missing, so a read error is likely. The chain joins TRBV28 to TRBJ2-7; D is ambiguous. The CDR3 contains 12 residues. CDR1 and CDR2 from the germline V gene are MDHEN and SYDVKM. The V end was cut by 6 bases, the J end by 2 bases, with 8 bases between. This CDR3 is CASRSSPYEQYL. The CDR3 DNA follows: TGTGCCAGCAGGTCCAGTCCCTACGAGCAGTACTTA.

The rearrangement uses TRBV3-1 and TRBJ1-5, with TRBD1 matching 8 bases. This CDR3 comprises 15 residues. The V and J ends lost 1 base and 4 bases, in that order; junction bases with no gene match: 3. The V gene's germline CDR1 is LGHDT and CDR2 YNNKEL (reference sequence). The CDR3 DNA sequence: TGTGCCAGCAGCCAAGCCGGACAGGGAAATCAGCCCCAGCATTTT. It is translated as CASSQAGQGNQPQHF.

This clonotype was counted at least ten times. The chain joins TRBV5-1 to TRBJ1-2; D gene ambiguous. Germline V gene sequence: CDR1 SGHRS, CDR2 YFSETQ. Trimming cost V 1 base and J 4 bases, with 11 bases left between them. The CDR3 runs 14 residues. This CDR3 reads CASSLLSSTYGYTF. CDR3 coding DNA: TGCGCCAGCAGCTTGTTATCCAGCACCTATGGCTACACCTTC.

The chain links TRBV10-3 to TRBJ1-2; 7 bases align to TRBD1. The V gene's germline CDR1 is ENHRY and CDR2 SYGVKD. The CDR3 extends over 13 amino acids. Trimming removed 4 bases from V and 6 bases from J; junction bases left unmatched: 5. CDR3 bases: TGTGCCATCAGTGTTCAGGGGGACGATGGCTACACCTTC. Protein sequence: CAISVQGDDGYTF.

The chain couples TRBV5-5 to TRBJ1-5; the D is unclear. The CDR3 runs to 13 residues. V lost 0 bases and J lost 6, with 7 bases in between. Germline lookup yields CDR1 SGHKS and CDR2 YYEKEE (reference sequence). The CDR3 DNA follows: TGTGCCAGCAGCTTGGATTTAGGTCAGCCCCAGCATTTT. Translated: CASSLDLGQPQHF.

V and J are TRBV27 and TRBJ1-6, with D tentatively TRBD1 (6 bases). The V gene lost 8 bases and the J gene lost 5 bases, with 10 bases spanning the gap. The V gene's germline CDR1 is MNHEY and CDR2 SMNVEV (reference sequence). The length of the CDR3 is 13 residues. In DNA form, the CDR3 reads TGTGCCAGCGCCCGGACAGATAATTCACCCCTCCACTTT. The encoded protein is CASARTDNSPLHF.